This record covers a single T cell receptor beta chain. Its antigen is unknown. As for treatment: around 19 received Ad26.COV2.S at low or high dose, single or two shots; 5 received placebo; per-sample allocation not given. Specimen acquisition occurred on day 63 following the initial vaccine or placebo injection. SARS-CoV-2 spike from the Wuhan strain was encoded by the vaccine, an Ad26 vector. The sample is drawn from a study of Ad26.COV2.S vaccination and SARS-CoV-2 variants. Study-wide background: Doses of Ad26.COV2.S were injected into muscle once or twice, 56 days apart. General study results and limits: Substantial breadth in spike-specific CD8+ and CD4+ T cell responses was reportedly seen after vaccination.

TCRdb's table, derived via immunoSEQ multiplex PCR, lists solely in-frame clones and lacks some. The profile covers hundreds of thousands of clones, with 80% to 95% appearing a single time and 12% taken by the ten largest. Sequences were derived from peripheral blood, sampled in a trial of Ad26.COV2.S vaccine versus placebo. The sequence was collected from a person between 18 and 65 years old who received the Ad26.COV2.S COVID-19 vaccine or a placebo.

Here the CDR3 DNA reads TGTGCCAGCAGCTCCAAAATCGGGACAGACTATGGCTACACCTTC. Protein sequence: CASSSKIGTDYGYTF. J is TRBJ1-2 and V is TRBV7-9; TRBD1 matches 7 bases. From germline, CDR1 is SEHNR and CDR2 FQNEAQ (reference sequence). J lost 3 bases, V lost 4 bases, and 8 bases had no gene match. CDR3 size: 15 residues.